Listed below are T cell receptor beta chains from one sample, sequenced in a study of shared clonotypes between healthy human individuals. The table came from immunoSEQ multiplex PCR; TCRdb's copy has only in-frame clones and leaves some out. The repertoire holds about 1.1 million clones, with roughly 80% as singletons. Input material: memory CD4+ T cells from PBMCs. The source of these receptors is a young man in good health. Some clones in this sample may be carry-over from other donors' samples. Both conserved end residues are part of each CDR3. Fields, in order: clone size, D gene, V gene, J gene, CDR3 DNA, CDR3 protein. The D gene is left open where the match is weak. Clone size is not always given. Where it is, it says once, few, many or a class for expanded clones.

>-|TRBD1|TRBV29-1|TRBJ2-5
TGCAGCGTTGCCAGGGGGCGTGGGGGCCAAGAGACCCAGTACTTC
CSVARGRGGQETQYF
>-|TRBD1|TRBV11-2|TRBJ1-1
TGTGCCAGCAGCAAGGCCATAGACAGGGGGTGGTCGGGCACTGAAGCTTTCTTT
CASSKAIDRGWSGTEAFF
>-|TRBD1|TRBV29-1|TRBJ1-2
TGCAGCGCTTCTAGAGGGACAGGGAATGGCTACACCTTC
CSASRGTGNGYTF
>once|-|TRBV18|TRBJ2-7
TGTGCCAGCTCCCCATCGGGGAGGCCCTCCTACGAGCAGTACTTC
CASSPSGRPSYEQYF
>-|-|TRBV7-3|TRBJ2-3
TGTGCCAGCAGCCCGGTTAGCACAGATACGCAGTATTTT
CASSPVSTDTQYF
>few|-|TRBV30|TRBJ2-5
TGTGCCTGGAGTGGGGGTGGGGAGACCCAGTACTTC
CAWSGGGETQYF
>-|-|TRBV28|TRBJ1-2
TGTGCCAGCAACCGAAAGAAACGGGGCTACACCTTC
CASNRKKRGYTF
>-|TRBD2|TRBV30|TRBJ2-3
TGTGCCTGGAGTATTGGGACTAGCGGAGCAACAGATACGCAGTATTTT
CAWSIGTSGATDTQYF
>-|-|TRBV11-3|TRBJ1-5
TGTGCCAGCAGCTCAGTTCGGGGGGGCCAGCCCCAGCATTTT
CASSSVRGGQPQHF
>-|TRBD2|TRBV4-2|TRBJ2-3
TGTGCCAGCAGCCAAGTCGGAGACGGGAGGGGGACAGATACGCAGTATTTT
CASSQVGDGRGTDTQYF
>-|-|TRBV11-2|TRBJ2-7
TGTGCCAGCAGCCAGACAGGCGGGCGCGAGCAGTACTTC
CASSQTGGREQYF
>once|-|TRBV28|TRBJ2-5
TGTGCCAGCAGTTCCCCGACTAGGGGGGTGGAGACCCAGTACTTC
CASSSPTRGVETQYF
>few|-|TRBV7-7|TRBJ1-1
TGTGCCAGCAGCAAAACAGTGGACACTGAAGCTTTCTTT
CASSKTVDTEAFF
>few|-|TRBV7-2|TRBJ2-1
TGTGCCAGCAGCCGTAGCGGTGGTGAGCAGTTCTTC
CASSRSGGEQFF
>once|-|TRBV10-3|TRBJ2-7
TGTGCCATCAGTGAGTCTGGTAGGGGGAGGATCTACGAGCAGTACTTC
CAISESGRGRIYEQYF
>-|TRBD1|TRBV6-5|TRBJ1-2
TGTGCCAGCAGTATTGGACAGGGAGGTATCGGCTACACCTTC
CASSIGQGGIGYTF
>-|-|TRBV28|TRBJ1-3
TGTGCCAGCACCCCCTGGACAGCAACGATGGGAAACACCATATATTTT
CASTPWTATMGNTIYF
>-|TRBD1|TRBV6-1|TRBJ1-1
TGTGCCAGCAGCATACCGACAGGGGTGTACACTGAAGCTTTCTTT
CASSIPTGVYTEAFF